Following are 27 T cell receptor beta chains from one sample sequenced in a study of shared clonotypes between healthy human individuals. Profiled with immunoSEQ multiplex PCR; TCRdb holds only in-frame clones, not every one. The sample carries 800,000 to 950,000 clones, approximately 96% recorded once. Positively selected for CCR7, the CD45RO-negative cells used as naive CD8 cells excluded terminally differentiated effector memory CD45RA+ cells. Sequenced: naive CD8+ T cells sorted from blood. The source is a man younger than 45 in good health.

This CDR3 reads CAWGQGNEQYF. The CDR3 nucleotides are TGTGCCTGGGGACAGGGTAACGAGCAGTACTTC. V usage is TRBV30 and J usage is TRBJ2-7, with 8 bases matching TRBD1. The V and J ends lost 5 bases and 5 bases, in that order; junction bases with no gene match: 2. Germline assignment: CDR1 GTSNPN and CDR2 SVGIG (reference sequence). The CDR3 is 11 residues long.

This chain joins TRBV6-5 and TRBJ1-4; D is undetermined. The V end lost 0 bases, the J end lost 5 bases, and 7 bases lay between the germline ends. The CDR3 runs 14 residues. Looked up from germline, CDR1 is MNHEY and CDR2 is SVGAGI. The CDR3 sequence is CASSYSTGNEKLFF. In nucleotides, the CDR3 is TGTGCCAGCAGTTACTCGACCGGGAATGAAAAACTGTTTTTT.

The chain uses TRBV27 and TRBJ1-2, with D maybe TRBD1 (5 bases). The V and J ends lost 5 bases and 6 bases respectively, with 16 bases between them. CDR1 MNHEY and CDR2 SMNVEV come from the germline V gene (reference sequence). The CDR3 extends over 14 amino acids. CDR3 bases: TGTGCCAGCAGTCCCCAGGGACGGGGCCATGGCTACACCTTC. This sequence encodes CASSPQGRGHGYTF.

This chain connects TRBV6-4 to TRBJ2-2; the D gene is possibly TRBD1 (5 bases). There are 17 residues in the CDR3. In germline, CDR1 is MRHNA, CDR2 SNTAGT. The V end was cut by 0 bases, the J end by 1 base, with 12 bases between. The CDR3 protein is CASSDSIRTKNTGELFF. Here the CDR3 DNA reads TGTGCCAGCAGTGACTCGATCAGGACAAAGAACACCGGGGAGCTGTTTTTT.

This rearrangement joins TRBV14 to TRBJ1-2; 9 nucleotides agree with TRBD1. Per germline, CDR1 SGHDN and CDR2 FVKESK. The V segment lost 6 bases and the J segment 2 bases; nucleotides outside the gene matches: 4. This CDR3 is 14 amino acids long. The CDR3 reads CASRGTGYNYGYTF. The CDR3 DNA follows: TGTGCCAGCAGGGGGACAGGGTACAACTATGGCTACACCTTC.

This chain joins TRBV27 and TRBJ2-7; 9 nucleotides align to TRBD1. This CDR3 spans 15 amino acids. The germline CDR1 and CDR2 sequences are MNHEY and SMNVEV (reference sequence). V dropped 6 bases and J dropped 3; count of bases not matched to a gene: 9. The CDR3 sequence is CASRTGQGTYYEQYF. DNA of the CDR3: TGTGCCAGCAGGACGGGACAGGGCACCTACTACGAGCAGTACTTC.

The rearrangement uses TRBV4-2 and TRBJ2-5; TRBD1 matches 7 bases. V trimming: 0 bases; J trimming: 5 bases; junction bases outside the gene matches: 12. The CDR3 contains 17 residues. Germline CDR1 reads LGHNA; CDR2 reads YNFKEQ. The CDR3 nucleotides read TGTGCCAGCAGCCAAGATCTCAGGGCAGGGGGACGGGAGACCCAGTACTTC. It encodes CASSQDLRAGGRETQYF.

This chain joins TRBV11-2 and TRBJ1-2, with D unresolved. From germline, CDR1 is SGHAT and CDR2 FQNNGV. V dropped 0 bases and J dropped 14 bases, with 10 bases sitting between them. The length of the CDR3 is 11 residues. The CDR3 here is CASSLDRSTTF. CDR3 in DNA: TGTGCCAGCAGCTTAGATCGGTCAACAACCTTC. The whole variable domain, filled in from reference TRBV11-2 and TRBJ1-2, reads EAGVAQSPRYKIIEKRQSVAFWCNPISGHATLYWYQQILGQGPKLLIQFQNNGVVDDSQLPKDRFSAERLKGVDSTLKIQPAKLEDSAVYLCASSLDRSTTFGSGTRLTVV.

This chain links TRBV5-1 with TRBJ2-7, with a possible D match to TRBD2 (6 bases). The CDR3 has 15 amino acids. The V gene's germline CDR1 is SGHRS and CDR2 YFSETQ. The germline V and J ends were trimmed by 4 bases and 7 bases, with 21 bases remaining between them. The CDR3 DNA follows: TGCGCCAGCAGCCCACGTGTAGCGGAGGTATTAGAGCAGTACTTC. Its protein product is CASSPRVAEVLEQYF.

The chain recombines TRBV5-6 with TRBJ1-5; 7 nucleotides align to TRBD1. The CDR3 length is 14 residues. With 4 bases clipped from V and 6 bases from J, the junction kept 7 bases outside the gene matches. Germline CDR1 reads SGHDT; CDR2 reads YYEEEE. CDR3 residues: CASSLLQGSQPQHF. DNA for the CDR3: TGTGCCAGCAGCCTCTTACAGGGGTCTCAGCCCCAGCATTTT.

This clone was seen a single time. The chain uses TRBV6-5 and TRBJ2-3; unclear D gene. Germline loops: CDR1 MNHEY, CDR2 SVGAGI. The CDR3 covers 14 residues. V lost 3 bases to trimming and J lost 1 base, with 8 bases between them. Written as DNA, the CDR3 is TGTGCCAGCAGTTATTTTAGAGGCACAGATACGCAGTATTTT. Its protein product is CASSYFRGTDTQYF.

The chain joins TRBV6-4 to TRBJ2-1; TRBD2 aligns across 11 bases. The germline V gene has CDR1 MRHNA and CDR2 SNTAGT. The CDR3 totals 15 residues. Trimming cost V 5 bases and J 7 bases; bases outside gene matches: 7. The CDR3 sequence: CASSLGTSGENEQFF. The CDR3 coding sequence is TGTGCCAGCAGTCTCGGGACTAGCGGAGAAAATGAGCAGTTCTTC.

The genes are TRBV27 and TRBJ2-1; TRBD1 matches at 8 bases. This CDR3 region has 14 residues. The V gene end was trimmed by 5 bases and the J gene end by 8 bases; junction bases not matched to a gene: 8. From germline, CDR1 is MNHEY and CDR2 SMNVEV (reference sequence). This CDR3 is CASSPSPTGDEQFF. As DNA, the CDR3 is TGTGCCAGCAGTCCCTCACCGACAGGGGATGAGCAGTTCTTC.

This clone is a singleton in its sample. The chain links TRBV5-1 to TRBJ2-1; 10 positions agree with TRBD2. CDR3 length equals 16 residues. Germline V gives CDR1 SGHRS, CDR2 YFSETQ. The V segment lost 3 bases and the J segment 1 base; nucleotides outside the gene matches: 4. The CDR3 protein is CASSYPSGRSYNEQFF. For the CDR3, the DNA is TGCGCCAGCAGCTACCCTAGCGGGAGATCCTACAATGAGCAGTTCTTC.

V and J are TRBV7-9 and TRBJ2-1, with D possibly being TRBD1 or TRBD2 (6 bases each). The germline V gene encodes CDR1 SEHNR and CDR2 FQNEAQ (reference sequence). The CDR3 extends over 18 amino acids. Trimming removed 3 bases at V and 6 bases at J, with 24 bases between. CDR3: CASSLTDRGESPSNEQFF. The CDR3 nucleotides read TGTGCCAGCAGCTTGACAGATAGGGGGGAGTCTCCCTCCAATGAGCAGTTCTTC.

The CDR3 reads CSVEDIGLEQYF. CDR3 bases: TGCAGCGTTGAAGATATAGGGTTGGAGCAGTACTTC. This chain joins TRBV29-1 and TRBJ2-7; D unresolved. The CDR3 loop spans 12 amino acids. CDR1 is SQVTM, CDR2 ANQGSEA, per germline. With 0 bases removed from V and 7 bases from J, the gap between germline ends came to 10 bases.

The rearrangement links TRBV11-2 to TRBJ1-1; possibly TRBD1 for D (5 bases). CDR1 and CDR2 (germline): SGHAT, FQNNGV. The CDR3 contains 16 residues. The V end was cut by 5 bases, the J end by 1 base, with 17 bases between. The CDR3 nucleotides are TGTGCCAGCAGCGCAGCCCCCGGGACGGGGAACACTGAAGCTTTCTTT. This encodes CASSAAPGTGNTEAFF.

J is TRBJ2-7 and V is TRBV7-9; D call uncertain. Germline CDR1 is SEHNR and CDR2 is FQNEAQ (reference sequence). This CDR3 is 13 amino acids long. V was pared by 3 bases and J by 2 bases, with 8 bases between. The CDR3 nucleotides are TGTGCCAGCAGCTTGAAGGCTACCTACGAGCAGTACTTC. Translated, it gives CASSLKATYEQYF.

This chain connects TRBV27 to TRBJ1-1, with D unresolved. CDR1 and CDR2 from the germline V gene are MNHEY and SMNVEV (reference sequence). CDR3 size: 15 residues. Deletions cut 5 bases from V and 4 bases from J, with 17 bases between. In nucleotides, the CDR3 is TGTGCCAGCAGTCCCTTGGTCAGCCGGGGCACTGAAGCTTTCTTT. Translation gives CASSPLVSRGTEAFF.

The chain employs TRBV5-4 and TRBJ1-1; the match to TRBD1 covers 10 bases. Germline V gene sequence: CDR1 SGHNT, CDR2 YYREEE (reference sequence). This CDR3 region has 14 residues. Losses at the gene ends were 3 bases for V and 6 bases for J; bases not matched to a gene: 5. The CDR3 sequence is CASSSGTGVAEAFF. The CDR3 region has the DNA TGTGCCAGCAGCTCCGGGACAGGGGTCGCTGAAGCTTTCTTT.

Of note for this clone: The same CDR3 can be traced to other DNA sequences in this sample. The rearrangement uses TRBV7-9 and TRBJ1-1; D not resolved. Trimming shortened V by 1 base and J by 4 bases, and 7 bases separated the two germline ends. The CDR3 is made up of 13 amino acids. Germline-derived CDR1 and CDR2 are SEHNR and FQNEAQ (reference sequence). The CDR3, as DNA: TGTGCCAGCAGCTTAGAGGGAGGCACTGAAGCTTTCTTT. This gives the protein CASSLEGGTEAFF. Full variable domain (missing parts from reference TRBV7-9 and TRBJ1-1): DTGVSQNPRHKITKRGQNVTFRCDPISEHNRLYWYRQTLGQGPEFLTYFQNEAQLEKSRLLSDRFSAERPKGSFSTLEIQRTEQGDSAMYLCASSLEGGTEAFFGQGTRLTVV.

V is TRBV7-9 and J is TRBJ2-2; tentative D call: TRBD2 (5 bases). Germline V gives CDR1 SEHNR, CDR2 FQNEAQ (reference sequence). V lost 7 bases and J lost 5, with 8 bases in between. The CDR3 covers 12 residues. The CDR3 DNA is TGTGCCAGCATAAGAGGGACCGGGGAGCTGTTTTTT. The encoded protein is CASIRGTGELFF.

This clone was seen only once. V is TRBV5-4 and J is TRBJ2-3, with D maybe TRBD1 (5 bases). Germline V gene data show CDR1 as SGHNT and CDR2 as YYREEE (reference sequence). V lost 5 bases, J lost 2 bases, and 15 bases lay in between. CDR3 length: 15 residues. CDR3 in amino acids: CASSQTEAHTDTQYF. CDR3 bases: TGTGCCAGCAGTCAGACAGAGGCCCACACAGATACGCAGTATTTT.

The chain links TRBV7-9 to TRBJ2-7, with D unresolved. The germline V and J ends were trimmed by 3 bases and 4 bases, with 10 bases remaining between them. Germline assignment: CDR1 SEHNR and CDR2 FQNEAQ (reference sequence). The CDR3 extends over 13 amino acids. The CDR3 reads CASSFTDYYEQYF. The CDR3 region has the DNA TGTGCCAGCAGCTTCACCGATTATTACGAGCAGTACTTC.

The rearrangement links TRBV5-1 to TRBJ2-7; D is ambiguous. Germline V CDR1 and CDR2: SGHRS, YFSETQ. With 0 bases removed from V and 1 base from J, the gap between germline ends came to 14 bases. The CDR3 sequence is 16 residues long. CDR3 in DNA: TGCGCCAGCAGCTTGGCCGGGCAGACCGTTTCCTACGAGCAGTACTTC. It codes for CASSLAGQTVSYEQYF.

The chain employs TRBV5-4 and TRBJ2-1; possibly TRBD2 for D (6 bases). The germline V gene has CDR1 SGHNT and CDR2 YYREEE (reference sequence). The CDR3 is 18 amino acids. The V end lost 4 bases, the J end lost 10 bases, and 30 bases lay between the germline ends. CDR3 coding DNA: TGTGCCAGCAGCGGGGGGTTGGGATGGACCTTCTCCCAGTCGGAGCAGTTCTTC. Translating it yields CASSGGLGWTFSQSEQFF.

The V call is TRBV5-6, the J call TRBJ1-1, with 8 bases identical to TRBD1. Per the germline V gene, CDR1 is SGHDT and CDR2 is YYEEEE. This CDR3 spans 16 amino acids. V shed 4 bases and J 1 base; nucleotides not matched to a gene: 9. CDR3 DNA: TGTGCCAGCAGCCCGGCGAGGACAGGGACGAACACTGAAGCTTTCTTT. Residues: CASSPARTGTNTEAFF. Looking up the rest from reference TRBV5-6 and TRBJ1-1 gives the full variable domain: DAGVTQSPTHLIKTRGQQVTLRCSPKSGHDTVSWYQQALGQGPQFIFQYYEEEERQRGNFPDRFSGHQFPNYSSELNVNALLLGDSALYLCASSPARTGTNTEAFFGQGTRLTVV.